This note documents a single T cell receptor beta chain sequence. Antigen specificity is unknown. This CDR3 is 16 amino acids long. V was pared by 3 bases and J by 1 base, with 3 bases of the junction left unmatched. CDR1 and CDR2 (germline): SGHRS, YFSETQ. Only in-frame clones appear in the TCRdb table, and some are missing; sequencing was by immunoSEQ multiplex PCR. The data contain 90,000 to 150,000 clones, around nine tenths of them singletons. This sample is part of a study of T cell responses to AZD1222 COVID-19 vaccine. Study results and caveats: Samples come after the peak T cell response, not at day 14.

The receptor's source is an adult in good health. The chain joins TRBV5-1 to TRBJ2-1; 11 nucleotides agree with TRBD2. The input for sequencing was peripheral blood, taken on day 0 of AZD1222 vaccination. The CDR3 DNA follows: TGCGCCAGCAGCTACCGACTAGCGGGGTCCTACAATGAGCAGTTCTTC. This codes for CASSYRLAGSYNEQFF. The complete variable domain, with remaining parts taken from reference TRBV5-1 and TRBJ2-1, reads KAGVTQTPRYLIKTRGQQVTLSCSPISGHRSVSWYQQTPGQGLQFLFEYFSETQRNKGNFPGRFSGRQFSNSRSEMNVSTLELGDSALYLCASSYRLAGSYNEQFFGPGTRLTVL.